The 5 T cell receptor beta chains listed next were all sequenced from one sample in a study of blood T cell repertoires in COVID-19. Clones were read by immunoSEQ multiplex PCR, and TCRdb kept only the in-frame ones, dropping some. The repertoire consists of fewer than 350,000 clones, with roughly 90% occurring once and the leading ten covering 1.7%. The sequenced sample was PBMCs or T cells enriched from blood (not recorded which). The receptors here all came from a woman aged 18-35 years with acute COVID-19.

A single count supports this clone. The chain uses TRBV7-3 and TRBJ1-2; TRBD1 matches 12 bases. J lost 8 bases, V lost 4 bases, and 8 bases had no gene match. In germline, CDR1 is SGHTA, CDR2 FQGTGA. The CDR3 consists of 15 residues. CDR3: CASSSQGTGGEGYTF. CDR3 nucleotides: TGTGCCAGCAGCTCACAAGGGACAGGGGGCGAAGGCTACACCTTC.

The CDR3 DNA reads as TGCAGTGCTAGTGGGGGAACAGGGCGGGAAGCTTTCTTT. Its protein is CSASGGTGREAFF. This sequence joins TRBV20-1 and TRBJ1-1; TRBD1 is a possible D gene (6 bases). The CDR3 loop spans 13 amino acids. Trimming removed 3 bases from V and 8 bases from J, with 16 bases in between. Germline loops: CDR1 DFQATT, CDR2 SNEGSKA (reference sequence).

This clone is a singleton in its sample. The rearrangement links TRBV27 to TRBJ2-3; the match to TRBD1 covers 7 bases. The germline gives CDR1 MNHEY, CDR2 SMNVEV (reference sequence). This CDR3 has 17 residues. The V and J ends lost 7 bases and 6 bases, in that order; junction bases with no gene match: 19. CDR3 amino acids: CASTQPTGYLGLDTQYF. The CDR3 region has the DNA TGTGCCAGCACACAGCCGACAGGGTACCTAGGTCTGGATACGCAGTATTTT.

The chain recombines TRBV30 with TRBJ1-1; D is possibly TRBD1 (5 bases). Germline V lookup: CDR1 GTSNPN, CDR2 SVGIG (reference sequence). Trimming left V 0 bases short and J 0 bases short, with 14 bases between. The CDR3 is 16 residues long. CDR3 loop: CAWSVRDSRLNTEAFF. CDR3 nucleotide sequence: TGTGCCTGGAGTGTGAGGGACTCTAGGCTGAACACTGAAGCTTTCTTT.

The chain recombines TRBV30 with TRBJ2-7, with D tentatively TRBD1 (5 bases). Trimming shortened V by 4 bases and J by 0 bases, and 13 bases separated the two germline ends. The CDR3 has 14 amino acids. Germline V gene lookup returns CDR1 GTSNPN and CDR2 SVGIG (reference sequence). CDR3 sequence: CAWIPDRNSYEQYF. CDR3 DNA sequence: TGTGCCTGGATCCCCGACAGAAACTCCTACGAGCAGTACTTC.